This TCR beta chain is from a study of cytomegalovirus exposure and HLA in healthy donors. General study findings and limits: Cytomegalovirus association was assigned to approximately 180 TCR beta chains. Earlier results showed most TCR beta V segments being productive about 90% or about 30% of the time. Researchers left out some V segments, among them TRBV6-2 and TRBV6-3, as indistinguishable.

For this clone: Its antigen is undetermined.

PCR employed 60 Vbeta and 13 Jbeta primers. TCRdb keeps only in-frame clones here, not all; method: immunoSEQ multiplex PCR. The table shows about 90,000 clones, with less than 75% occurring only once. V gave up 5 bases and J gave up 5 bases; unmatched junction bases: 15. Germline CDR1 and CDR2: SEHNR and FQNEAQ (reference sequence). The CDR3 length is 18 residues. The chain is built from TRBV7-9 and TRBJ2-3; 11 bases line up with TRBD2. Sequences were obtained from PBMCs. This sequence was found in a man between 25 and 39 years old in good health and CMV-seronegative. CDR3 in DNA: TGTGCCAGCAGCCTCAAATGGACTAGCGGGCGGGGGGGAGATACGCAGTATTTT. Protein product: CASSLKWTSGRGGDTQYF.